Following are 18 T cell receptor beta chains from one sample sequenced in a study of shared clonotypes between healthy human individuals. Sequencing was performed with immunoSEQ multiplex PCR; in TCRdb, only in-frame clones are kept and a portion is missing. The sample lists 2,500,000 or so clones, 85% to 95% occurring once. Sequencing was carried out using naive CD4+ T cells from PBMCs. Specified subset: CD45RA+ positively selected. The receptors were sampled from a man between 18 and 35 years old in good health. Some clones in this sample may be carry-over from other donors' samples.

The V call is TRBV7-9, the J call TRBJ2-3, with a tentative D call TRBD1 (6 bases). Trimming pared 6 bases from V and 2 bases from J, leaving 15 bases between. Germline-derived CDR1 and CDR2 are SEHNR and FQNEAQ (reference sequence). The CDR3 sequence is 15 residues long. Here the CDR3 reads CASSLIRGFTDTQYF. CDR3 sequence (DNA): TGTGCCAGCAGTCTCATAAGGGGGTTCACAGATACGCAGTATTTT.

The chain has TRBV7-9 and TRBJ1-1; D is unresolved. Germline V gives CDR1 SEHNR, CDR2 FQNEAQ (reference sequence). Trimming removed 5 bases from V and 5 bases from J, with 15 bases in between. The CDR3 runs to 14 residues. This CDR3 is CASSPQRAWTEAFF. In DNA, the CDR3 is TGTGCCAGCAGCCCTCAGCGAGCTTGGACTGAAGCTTTCTTT.

The chain employs TRBV5-4 and TRBJ2-5; TRBD2 matches 8 bases. Per the germline V gene, CDR1 is SGHNT and CDR2 is YYREEE (reference sequence). The J segment lost 0 bases and the V segment lost 6 bases, leaving 4 bases of the junction unmatched. This CDR3 has 14 residues. CDR3 in amino acids: CASTERGYQETQYF. DNA for the CDR3: TGTGCCAGCACCGAGCGGGGGTACCAAGAGACCCAGTACTTC.

CDR3 nucleotides: TGTGCCAGCAGTGACCCTGAGCGGGGCACAGATACGCAGTATTTT. Protein: CASSDPERGTDTQYF. The genes are TRBV6-4 and TRBJ2-3; weak D call: TRBD2 (6 bases). CDR3 length: 15 residues. V lost 2 bases and J 1 base, leaving 10 bases between the germline ends. The V gene's germline CDR1 is MRHNA and CDR2 SNTAGT.

The chain carries TRBV7-9 and TRBJ2-5; 7 bases are a match to TRBD1. This CDR3 has 17 residues. Looked up from germline, CDR1 is SEHNR and CDR2 is FQNEAQ (reference sequence). V shed 4 bases, J shed 4 bases, and the junction held 15 bases outside the gene matches. Here the CDR3 reads CASSSPPGPGGRETQYF. DNA of the CDR3: TGTGCCAGCAGCTCACCCCCGGGTCCAGGGGGAAGAGAGACCCAGTACTTC. The full variable domain, completed using reference TRBV7-9 and TRBJ2-5, is DTGVSQNPRHKITKRGQNVTFRCDPISEHNRLYWYRQTLGQGPEFLTYFQNEAQLEKSRLLSDRFSAERPKGSFSTLEIQRTEQGDSAMYLCASSSPPGPGGRETQYFGPGTRLLVL.

This sequence joins TRBV5-1 and TRBJ2-5, with TRBD2 matching 14 bases. CDR1 and CDR2 from the germline V gene are SGHRS and YFSETQ. CDR3 length equals 16 residues. J gave up 5 bases and V 3 bases, and 6 bases lay outside the gene matches. CDR3 sequence (DNA): TGCGCCAGCAGCTACGGACTAGCGGGAGGCGGTGAGACCCAGTACTTC. Its translation is CASSYGLAGGGETQYF.

This clone came up a few times. V is TRBV27 and J is TRBJ1-1; 10 bases match TRBD1. The CDR3 runs 16 residues. V lost 6 bases and J lost 3; bases outside the gene matches: 10. Looked up from germline, CDR1 is MNHEY and CDR2 is SMNVEV (reference sequence). The CDR3 nucleotides are TGTGCCAGCAGCAGGGACAGGGGTGGAGGGGACACTGAAGCTTTCTTT. This encodes CASSRDRGGGDTEAFF.

For the CDR3, the DNA is TGCGCCAGCAGCCAACCGCACCAGATGGGACAGGGGGATGGAAGAAACATTCAGTACTTC. Translated, it gives CASSQPHQMGQGDGRNIQYF. The rearrangement uses TRBV4-3 and TRBJ2-4; 11 bases match TRBD1. J was trimmed by 6 bases and V by 2 bases; bases with no gene match: 18. The CDR3 consists of 20 residues. Per the germline V gene, CDR1 is LGHNA and CDR2 is YSLEER.

The DNA of the CDR3 is TGCAGTGCTAGAGAACGGAACATTCAGTACTTC. Translation: CSARERNIQYF. V gene TRBV20-1 combines with J gene TRBJ2-4; D not certain. CDR3 length: 11 amino acids. Trimming left V 0 bases short and J 7 bases short, with 4 bases between. Germline V gene data show CDR1 as DFQATT and CDR2 as SNEGSKA (reference sequence).

The J gene is TRBJ2-1, the V gene TRBV2; D is tentatively TRBD1 or TRBD2 (5 bases each). The CDR3 length is 13 residues. Trimming removed 8 bases from V and 3 bases from J, with 11 bases in between. Germline lookup yields CDR1 SNHLY and CDR2 FYNNEI. The CDR3 sequence is CASLRDGYNEQFF. Written as DNA, the CDR3 is TGTGCCAGCCTCCGGGACGGCTACAATGAGCAGTTCTTC. Combining the CDR3 with reference TRBV2 and TRBJ2-1 gives the whole variable domain EPEVTQTPSHQVTQMGQEVILRCVPISNHLYFYWYRQILGQKVEFLVSFYNNEISEKSEIFDDQFSVERPDGSNFTLKIRSTKLEDSAMYFCASLRDGYNEQFFGPGTRLTVL.

The rearrangement joins TRBV13 to TRBJ2-3, with TRBD2 matching over 15 bases. The junction had 14 bases not matched to a gene; V was cut back by 4 bases and J by 0 bases. The CDR3 totals 21 residues. The germline V gene has CDR1 PRHDT and CDR2 FYEKMQ (reference sequence). The CDR3 spells CASSSTRTSGRAYESTDTQYF. For the CDR3, the DNA is TGTGCCAGCAGCTCCACGCGGACTAGCGGGAGGGCCTATGAGAGCACAGATACGCAGTATTTT.

The chain employs TRBV2 and TRBJ2-5; possibly TRBD1 or TRBD2 for D (5 bases each). The J call is uncertain, as TRBJ2-7 better fits the DNA end. This CDR3 has 13 residues. Germline CDR1 and CDR2: SNHLY and FYNNEI. DNA of the CDR3: TGTGCCAGCAGTGAACAGGGACGGTACGAGCAGTACTTC. Translated, it gives CASSEQGRYEQYF.

The chain carries TRBV18 and TRBJ2-1; D remains ambiguous. The CDR3 is 13 amino acids. The ends were cut back, 3 bases at V and 5 bases at J, with 8 bases in the middle. Per germline, CDR1 KGHSH and CDR2 LQKENI. The CDR3 DNA sequence: TGTGCCAGCTCACCCCCGACGGACAATGAGCAGTTCTTC. Translated, it gives CASSPPTDNEQFF.

V is TRBV15 and J is TRBJ2-2, with D perhaps being TRBD1 or TRBD2 (6 bases each). Trimming took 2 bases from V and 3 from J, leaving 13 bases between them. Germline CDR1 and CDR2: LNHNV and YYDKDF (reference sequence). The CDR3 sequence is 16 residues long. The CDR3 here is CATSRWGAQDTGELFF. The DNA for the CDR3 is TGTGCCACCAGCAGATGGGGGGCGCAGGACACCGGGGAGCTGTTTTTT.

The chain carries TRBV7-9 and TRBJ2-2; perhaps TRBD1 as D (5 bases). Germline-derived CDR1 and CDR2 are SEHNR and FQNEAQ (reference sequence). Trimming removed 0 bases from V and 4 bases from J, with 9 bases in between. The CDR3 consists of 15 residues. Written as DNA, the CDR3 is TGTGCCAGCAGCTTAGCCAGGGCGGCCACCGGGGAGCTGTTTTTT. It codes for CASSLARAATGELFF.

The V gene is TRBV15, the J gene TRBJ2-7; the D is unclear. The CDR3 is 13 residues long. Trimming stripped 0 bases from V and 12 bases from J, with 15 bases between. Germline CDR1 and CDR2: LNHNV and YYDKDF (reference sequence). This CDR3 is CATSRDQHLLRYF. CDR3 nucleotides: TGTGCCACCAGCAGAGATCAACACCTCTTGCGGTACTTC.

The chain couples TRBV4-1 to TRBJ1-1; D is ambiguous. V was trimmed by 10 bases and J by 6 bases, leaving 15 bases between them. In germline, CDR1 is MGHRA, CDR2 YSYEKL. The CDR3 is made up of 12 amino acids. The CDR3 spells CATKTWGSEAFF. The CDR3 bases are TGCGCCACCAAAACGTGGGGTTCTGAAGCTTTCTTT.

In the case of this clone: At the DNA level, this CDR3 is encoded by other sequences in the same sample as well. The chain has TRBV19 and TRBJ2-5, with 16 bases lining up with TRBD2. The CDR3 covers 17 residues. V was clipped by 3 bases and J by 4 bases; unmatched bases: 5. The germline CDR1 and CDR2 sequences are LNHDA and SQIVND (reference sequence). CDR3 coding DNA: TGTGCCAGTAGTATCGGGACTAGCGGGAGGGCCCGAGAGACCCAGTACTTC. Translated, it gives CASSIGTSGRARETQYF.